A selection of T cell receptor beta chains follows, all from one sample in a study of cytomegalovirus exposure and HLA in healthy donors. Method: immunoSEQ multiplex PCR; TCRdb's copy keeps in-frame clones and lacks some. Of roughly 150,000 clones in the sample, less than 90% were seen once. The sequenced sample was PBMCs. These receptor sequences come from a woman under 30 in good health and CMV-seropositive. Each CDR3 is given with its conserved first and last residue. D genes are given only for firm matches. Some rows have no size entry. The others give once, few or many, or a class for an expanded clone.

d_gene	abundance	v_gene	j_gene	CDR3nt	CDR3aa
-	-	TRBV30	TRBJ1-4	TGTGCCTGGACCCGATTCGGGGGGGGGCGAACTAATGAAAAACTGTTTTTT	CAWTRFGGGRTNEKLFF
TRBD2	-	TRBV11-3	TRBJ2-7	TGTGCCAGCAGCTTCCTGACTAGCTCTTACGAGCAGTACTTC	CASSFLTSSYEQYF
-	-	TRBV6-4	TRBJ2-3	TGTGCCAGCAGTGATGGCACAGGCACAGATACGCAGTATTTT	CASSDGTGTDTQYF
TRBD2	-	TRBV7-6	TRBJ2-3	TGTGCCAGCAGCTTAGGGACTAGCGACACAGATACGCAGTATTTT	CASSLGTSDTDTQYF
-	-	TRBV15	TRBJ1-3	TGTGCCACCAGCAGAGTCATGGAGGACACCATATATTTT	CATSRVMEDTIYF
-	few	TRBV7-9	TRBJ1-5	TGTGCCAGCAGCTTCGGTGGCGGGTTGGGGCAGCCCCAGCATTTT	CASSFGGGLGQPQHF
-	-	TRBV19	TRBJ1-2	TGTGCCAGTAGTATCTACCGAGAAAACTATGGCTACACCTTC	CASSIYRENYGYTF
TRBD1	-	TRBV7-9	TRBJ2-7	TGTGCCAGCAGCTGGGCGGGACAGGTGAACTCCTACGAGCAGTACTTC	CASSWAGQVNSYEQYF
-	-	TRBV7-2	TRBJ1-1	TGTGCCAGCACCCCCTACCGGGGCACTGAAGCTTTCTTT	CASTPYRGTEAFF
TRBD2	-	TRBV10-3	TRBJ2-2	TGTGCCATCAGGGGACATTTAGCGGGGACGAACACCGGGGAGCTGTTTTTT	CAIRGHLAGTNTGELFF
-	-	TRBV30	TRBJ2-1	TGTGCCTGGAGTGTATTCGGGCCCCGCGGGGTAGAGCAGTTCTTC	CAWSVFGPRGVEQFF
-	-	TRBV15	TRBJ1-2	TGTGCCACCAGCAGAGATATTGGCTACACCTTC	CATSRDIGYTF
-	-	TRBV20-1	TRBJ1-2	TGCAGTGCTAGCGACAGGTTTGGCTACACCTTC	CSASDRFGYTF
TRBD2	few	TRBV9	TRBJ2-1	TGTGCCAGCAGCCCGATTACTCCGGGACTAGCGGAACATGGCTCCTACAATGAGCAGTTCTTC	CASSPITPGLAEHGSYNEQFF
TRBD1	-	TRBV15	TRBJ1-4	TGTGCCACCAGCCCCACAGCCAGACAGGGTACGCAACTGTTTTTT	CATSPTARQGTQLFF
-	-	TRBV7-9	TRBJ2-7	TGTGCCAGCAGCTTCTCTAGCTACGAGCAGTACTTC	CASSFSSYEQYF
-	-	TRBV28	TRBJ2-2	TGTGCCAGCAGTGGCCCGAACACCGGGGAGCTGTTTTTT	CASSGPNTGELFF
-	-	TRBV19	TRBJ1-3	TGTGCCAGTAGTCCTACCCCTGGAAACACCATATATTTT	CASSPTPGNTIYF
-	once	TRBV5-1	TRBJ2-3	TGCGCCAGCAGCTTAAGCCGGGCTAGCGCATCAGATACGCAGTATTTT	CASSLSRASASDTQYF
-	-	TRBV29-1	TRBJ2-7	TGCAGCGCTGTGACTGACTACGAGCAGTACTTC	CSAVTDYEQYF
-	-	TRBV28	TRBJ2-7	TGTGCCACAACCACAGGGCCGTACGAGCAGTACTTC	CATTTGPYEQYF
-	few	TRBV5-1	TRBJ1-1	TGCGCCAGCAGCTTGGCCTCAGGTCTGAACACTGAAGCTTTCTTT	CASSLASGLNTEAFF
TRBD1	few	TRBV5-1	TRBJ2-2	TGCGCCACCCGACAGGGGGCGGACACCGGGGAGCTGTTTTTT	CATRQGADTGELFF
-	-	TRBV7-9	TRBJ2-7	TGTGCCAGCAGCTTAGGCGGGACAGAGTACGAGCAGTACTTC	CASSLGGTEYEQYF
TRBD2	-	TRBV30	TRBJ2-7	TGTGCCTGGAGTATAGCGGGAGGGCCCGAGCAGTACTTC	CAWSIAGGPEQYF
TRBD2	once	TRBV30	TRBJ2-2	TGTGCCTGGAGTGACCTAGCGGGACCCCCGAACACCGGGGAGCTGTTTTTT	CAWSDLAGPPNTGELFF
TRBD1	-	TRBV7-2	TRBJ2-3	TGTGCCAGCAGCTTAGCAAGGGACAGGGTAGGAGATACGCAGTATTTT	CASSLARDRVGDTQYF